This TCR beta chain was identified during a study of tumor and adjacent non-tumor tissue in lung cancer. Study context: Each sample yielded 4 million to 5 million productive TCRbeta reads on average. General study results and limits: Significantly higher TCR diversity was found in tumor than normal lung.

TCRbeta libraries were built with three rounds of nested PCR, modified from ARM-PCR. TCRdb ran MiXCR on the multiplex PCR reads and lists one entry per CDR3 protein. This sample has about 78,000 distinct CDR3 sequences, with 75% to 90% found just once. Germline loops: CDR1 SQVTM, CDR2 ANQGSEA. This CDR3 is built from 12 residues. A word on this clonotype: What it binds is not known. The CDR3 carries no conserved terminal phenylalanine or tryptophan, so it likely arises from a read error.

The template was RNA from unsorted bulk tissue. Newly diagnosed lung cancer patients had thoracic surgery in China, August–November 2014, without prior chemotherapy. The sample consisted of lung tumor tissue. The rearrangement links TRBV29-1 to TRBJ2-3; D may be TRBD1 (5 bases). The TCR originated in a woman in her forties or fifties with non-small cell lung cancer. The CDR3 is CSGLDLTDTQYL. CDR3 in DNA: TGCAGCGGACTCGATCTGACAGATACACAGTATTTA.